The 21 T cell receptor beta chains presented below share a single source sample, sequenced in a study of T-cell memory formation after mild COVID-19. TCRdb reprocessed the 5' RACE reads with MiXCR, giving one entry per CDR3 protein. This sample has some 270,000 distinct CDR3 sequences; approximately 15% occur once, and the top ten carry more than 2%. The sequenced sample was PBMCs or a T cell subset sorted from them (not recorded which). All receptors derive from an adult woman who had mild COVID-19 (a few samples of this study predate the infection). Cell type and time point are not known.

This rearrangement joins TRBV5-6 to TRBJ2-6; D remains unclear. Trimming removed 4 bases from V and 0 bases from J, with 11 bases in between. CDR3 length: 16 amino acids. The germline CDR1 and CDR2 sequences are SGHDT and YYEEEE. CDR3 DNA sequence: TGTGCCAGCAGCCCCGAAAGGAGCTCTGGGGCCAACGTCCTGACTTTC. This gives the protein CASSPERSSGANVLTF.

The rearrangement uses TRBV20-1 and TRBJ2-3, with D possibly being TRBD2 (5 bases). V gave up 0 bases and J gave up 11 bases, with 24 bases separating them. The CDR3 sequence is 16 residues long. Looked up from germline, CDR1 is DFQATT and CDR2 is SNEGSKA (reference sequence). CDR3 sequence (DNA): TGCAGTGCTAGAGATCTTTTTGTGGGAGTGGATAGTGGGCAGTATTTT. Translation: CSARDLFVGVDSGQYF.

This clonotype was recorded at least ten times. CDR3 DNA: TGTGCCAGCAGTTACTCGGGCAGGGGAGACACAGATACGCAGTATTTT. This gives the protein CASSYSGRGDTDTQYF. V gene TRBV6-5 combines with J gene TRBJ2-3, with a possible D match to TRBD1 (6 bases). CDR1 is MNHEY, CDR2 SVGAGI, per germline. V was clipped by 0 bases and J by 2 bases, with 12 bases between them. This CDR3 comprises 16 residues.

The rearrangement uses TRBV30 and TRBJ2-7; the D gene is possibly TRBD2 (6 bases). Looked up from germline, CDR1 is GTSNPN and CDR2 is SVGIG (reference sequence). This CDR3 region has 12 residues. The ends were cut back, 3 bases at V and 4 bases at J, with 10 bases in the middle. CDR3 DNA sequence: TGTGCCTGGAGGGGCGGAGGGTACGAGCAGTACTTC. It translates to CAWRGGGYEQYF. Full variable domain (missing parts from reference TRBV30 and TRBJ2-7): SQTIHQWPATLVQPVGSPLSLECTVEGTSNPNLYWYRQAAGRGLQLLFYSVGIGQISSEVPQNLSASRPQDRQFILSSKKLLLSDSGFYLCAWRGGGYEQYFGPGTRLTVT.

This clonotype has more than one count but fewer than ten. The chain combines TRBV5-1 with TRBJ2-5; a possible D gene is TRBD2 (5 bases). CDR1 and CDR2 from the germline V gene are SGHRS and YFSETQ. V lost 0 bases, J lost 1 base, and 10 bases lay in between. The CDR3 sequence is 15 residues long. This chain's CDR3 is CASSLAGNTQETQYF. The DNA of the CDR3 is TGCGCCAGCAGCTTGGCCGGGAATACCCAAGAGACCCAGTACTTC.

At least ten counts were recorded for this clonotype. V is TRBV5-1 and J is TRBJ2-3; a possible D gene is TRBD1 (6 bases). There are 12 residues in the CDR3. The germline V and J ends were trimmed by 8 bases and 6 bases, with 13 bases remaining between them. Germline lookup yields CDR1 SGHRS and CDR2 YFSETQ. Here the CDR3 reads CASSSGVDTQYF. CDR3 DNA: TGCGCCAGTTCCTCAGGGGTCGATACGCAGTATTTT. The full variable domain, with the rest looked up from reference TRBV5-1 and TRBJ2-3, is KAGVTQTPRYLIKTRGQQVTLSCSPISGHRSVSWYQQTPGQGLQFLFEYFSETQRNKGNFPGRFSGRQFSNSRSEMNVSTLELGDSALYLCASSSGVDTQYFGPGTRLTVL.

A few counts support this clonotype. CDR3 protein: CASRSLSNEQFF. DNA of the CDR3: TGTGCCAGCAGAAGCCTTTCCAATGAGCAGTTCTTC. The rearrangement joins TRBV7-8 to TRBJ2-1; D not certain. Per germline, CDR1 SGHVS and CDR2 FQNEAQ. The CDR3 loop spans 12 amino acids. V lost 6 bases, J lost 6 bases, and 9 bases lay in between.

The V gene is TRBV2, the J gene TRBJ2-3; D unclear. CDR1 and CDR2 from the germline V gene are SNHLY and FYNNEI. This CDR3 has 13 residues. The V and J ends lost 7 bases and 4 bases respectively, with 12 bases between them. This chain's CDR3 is CASKVEASDTQYF. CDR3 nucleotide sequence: TGTGCCAGCAAGGTCGAGGCCTCAGATACGCAGTATTTT.

The CDR3 region is CATSDAQGARTEAFF. As DNA, the CDR3 is TGTGCCACCAGTGACGCCCAGGGGGCAAGGACTGAAGCTTTCTTT. This rearrangement joins TRBV24-1 to TRBJ1-1; TRBD1 aligns across 8 bases. J gave up 5 bases and V 4 bases, and 8 bases lay outside the gene matches. CDR1 and CDR2 (germline): KGHDR, SFDVKD. This CDR3 contains 15 residues.

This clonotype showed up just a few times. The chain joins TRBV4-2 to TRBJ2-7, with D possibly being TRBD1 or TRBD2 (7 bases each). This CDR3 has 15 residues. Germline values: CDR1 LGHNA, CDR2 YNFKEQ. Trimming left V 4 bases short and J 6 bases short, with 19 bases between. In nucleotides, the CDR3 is TGTGCCAGCAGCCTCCAACTAGGGGAGGGGGCCGAGCAGTACTTC. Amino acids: CASSLQLGEGAEQYF.

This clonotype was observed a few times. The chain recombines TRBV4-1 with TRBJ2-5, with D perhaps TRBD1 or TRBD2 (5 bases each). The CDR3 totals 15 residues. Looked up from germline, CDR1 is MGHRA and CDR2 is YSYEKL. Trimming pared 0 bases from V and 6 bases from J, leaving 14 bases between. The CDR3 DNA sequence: TGCGCCAGCAGCCAAGACCCAGGGACGGAGAAGACCCAGTACTTC. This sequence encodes CASSQDPGTEKTQYF.

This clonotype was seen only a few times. The DNA for the CDR3 is TGCAGTGCTAGAGAGTTAGGACTCCCTGGGGAAGCTTTCTTT. Protein: CSARELGLPGEAFF. This chain joins TRBV20-1 and TRBJ1-1, with no clear D. Germline CDR1 DFQATT, CDR2 SNEGSKA (reference sequence). V was cut by 0 bases and J by 8 bases, with 16 bases left in between. The CDR3 sequence is 14 residues long.

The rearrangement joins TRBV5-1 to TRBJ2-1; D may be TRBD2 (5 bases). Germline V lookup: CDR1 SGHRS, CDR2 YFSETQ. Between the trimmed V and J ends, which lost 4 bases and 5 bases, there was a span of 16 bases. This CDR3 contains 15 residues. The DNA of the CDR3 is TGCGCCAGCAGCCCTGAGCCGGGAACTAACAATGAGCAGTTCTTC. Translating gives CASSPEPGTNNEQFF.

The CDR3 DNA reads as TGTGCCAGCAGTTTTGATAGCAATCAGCCCCAGCATTTT. Encoded protein: CASSFDSNQPQHF. The rearrangement joins TRBV12-3 or TRBV12-4 to TRBJ1-5, with D hard to call. With 3 bases removed from V and 0 bases from J, the gap between germline ends came to 3 bases. There are 13 residues in the CDR3.

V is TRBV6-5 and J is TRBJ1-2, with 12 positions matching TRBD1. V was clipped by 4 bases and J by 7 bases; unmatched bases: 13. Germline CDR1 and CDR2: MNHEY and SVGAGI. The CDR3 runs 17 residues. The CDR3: CASSSLSGTGGPVGYTF. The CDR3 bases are TGTGCCAGCAGTTCGCTGTCCGGGACAGGGGGCCCCGTTGGCTACACCTTC.

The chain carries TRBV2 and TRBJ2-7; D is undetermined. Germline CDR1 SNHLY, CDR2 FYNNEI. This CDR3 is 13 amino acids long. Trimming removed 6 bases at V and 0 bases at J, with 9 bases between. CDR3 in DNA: TGTGCCAGCAGAAACACCCCCTCCTACGAGCAGTACTTC. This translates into CASRNTPSYEQYF.

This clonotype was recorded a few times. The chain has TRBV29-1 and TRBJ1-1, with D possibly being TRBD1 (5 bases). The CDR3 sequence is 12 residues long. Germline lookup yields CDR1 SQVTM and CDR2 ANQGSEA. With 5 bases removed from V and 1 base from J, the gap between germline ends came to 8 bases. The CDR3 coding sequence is TGCAGCGTTCAGGGTCCGAACACTGAAGCTTTCTTT. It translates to CSVQGPNTEAFF.

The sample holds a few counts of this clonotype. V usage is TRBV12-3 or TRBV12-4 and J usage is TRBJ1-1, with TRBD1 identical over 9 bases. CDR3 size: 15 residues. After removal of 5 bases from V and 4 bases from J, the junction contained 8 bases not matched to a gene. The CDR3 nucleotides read TGTGCCAGCAGTCGAACCGGGACAGGGACCACTGAAGCTTTCTTT. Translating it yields CASSRTGTGTTEAFF.

CDR3: CAISDQEGEAFF. The CDR3 nucleotides are TGTGCCATCAGTGACCAAGAGGGGGAAGCTTTCTTT. V is TRBV10-3 and J is TRBJ1-1; D might be TRBD1 (5 bases). Trimming took 3 bases from V and 8 from J, leaving 10 bases between them. In germline, CDR1 is ENHRY, CDR2 SYGVKD. CDR3 length: 12 amino acids.

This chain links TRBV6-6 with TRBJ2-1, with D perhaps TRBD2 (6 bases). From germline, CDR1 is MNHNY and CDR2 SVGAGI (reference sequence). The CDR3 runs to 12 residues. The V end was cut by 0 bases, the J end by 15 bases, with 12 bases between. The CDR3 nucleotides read TGTGCCAGCAGTTACTCGGGGACTCGAGGGTTCTTC. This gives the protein CASSYSGTRGFF.

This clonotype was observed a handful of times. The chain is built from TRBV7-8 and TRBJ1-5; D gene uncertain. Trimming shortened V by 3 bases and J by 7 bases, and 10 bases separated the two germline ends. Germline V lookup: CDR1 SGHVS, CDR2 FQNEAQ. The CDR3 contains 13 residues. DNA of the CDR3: TGTGCCAGCAGCTTCACACAGCGGCAGCCCCAGCATTTT. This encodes CASSFTQRQPQHF.